This TCR beta chain was profiled in a study of post-analysis software for immune sequencing data. Study overall: The cohort encompassed relapsing-remitting, secondary progressive and progressive-relapsing multiple sclerosis disease courses. Points from the study as a whole: Five or six TRBV segments were significantly more frequent in patients than in controls. TRBV5-6, TRBV5-1 and TRBV20-1 were among these segments. F measure grouped same-batch samples tightly together. Normalized Chao1 diversity was significantly lower in multiple sclerosis patients than in controls.

Built from TCR beta cDNA, the libraries had unique molecular identifiers in them. Each batch of roughly 0.95 to 10 million T cells produced 490,000 or so cDNA molecules. A single record per CDR3 protein comes from TCRdb applying MiXCR to the PCR reads. The sample has 740,000 or so distinct CDR3 sequences, about 50% seen once. About this clonotype itself: Its antigen is unidentified.

V was shortened by 1 base and J by 8 bases, with 8 bases between the two germline ends. Germline values: CDR1 SQVTM, CDR2 ANQGSEA. The CDR3 length is 11 residues. Source material: blood. The gene calls are TRBV29-1 and TRBJ1-2, with D uncertain. The TCR sequence derives from a girl aged 5-17 years with multiple sclerosis. CDR3: CSVEVLDGYTF. The CDR3 DNA reads as TGCAGCGTTGAAGTGCTAGACGGCTACACCTTC.